Below, 14 T cell receptor beta chains from the same sample are listed, as sequenced in a study of cytomegalovirus exposure and HLA in healthy donors. 60 Vbeta and 13 Jbeta primers were used in PCR. Sequenced by immunoSEQ multiplex PCR; TCRdb stores in-frame clones only, minus some. The sample consists of fewer than 100,000 clones, around three quarters of them appearing once. Sequenced: PBMCs. The receptors originated from a man aged 55-75 years in good health and CMV-seropositive.

This clone was seen once. The chain recombines TRBV30 with TRBJ2-1; perhaps TRBD2 as D (7 bases). Trimming cost V 4 bases and J 1 base, with 11 bases left between them. This CDR3 has 14 amino acids. Per the germline V gene, CDR1 is GTSNPN and CDR2 is SVGIG (reference sequence). DNA of the CDR3: TGTGCCTGGAACGCGGGGGCTTCCTACAATGAGCAGTTCTTC. Encoded protein: CAWNAGASYNEQFF.

The chain has TRBV19 and TRBJ1-1, with a possible D match to TRBD1 (5 bases). The germline CDR1 and CDR2 sequences are LNHDA and SQIVND (reference sequence). The CDR3 loop spans 14 amino acids. V was pared by 6 bases and J by 2 bases, with 13 bases between. CDR3: CASRTQGPNTEAFF. CDR3 coding DNA: TGTGCCAGTAGGACTCAGGGTCCCAACACTGAAGCTTTCTTT.

J is TRBJ2-7 and V is TRBV6-5; TRBD1 aligns across 7 bases. The germline gives CDR1 MNHEY, CDR2 SVGAGI. Trimming removed 0 bases from V and 3 bases from J; junction bases left unmatched: 8. The CDR3 covers 16 residues. CDR3: CASSYSNPRDSYEQYF. The DNA of the CDR3 is TGTGCCAGCAGTTACTCAAACCCCCGGGACAGCTACGAGCAGTACTTC.

This clone was seen a single time. A read error may produce the germline difference seen at one junction end. V usage is TRBV7-2 and J usage is TRBJ1-1, with 7 bases fitting TRBD1. This CDR3 comprises 15 residues. Germline V gene sequence: CDR1 SGHTA, CDR2 FQGNSA. CDR3 sequence: CASSSTGNLNAEAFF. The CDR3 coding sequence is TGTGCCAGCAGCTCGACAGGGAACTTGAACGCTGAAGCTTTCTTT.

CDR3 DNA sequence: TGCGCCAGCAGCTTGGAGGGGCAGGGAAATTCACCCCTCCACTTT. This sequence encodes CASSLEGQGNSPLHF. The J gene is TRBJ1-6, the V gene TRBV5-1; D is possibly TRBD1 (5 bases). Germline CDR1 and CDR2: SGHRS and YFSETQ. The CDR3 totals 15 residues. V shed 0 bases and J shed 7 bases, with 11 bases lying between them.

Note on this clone: A read error may produce the germline difference seen at one junction end. This rearrangement joins TRBV7-9 to TRBJ2-2; 7 bases align to TRBD1. CDR3 length: 16 amino acids. CDR1 SEHNR and CDR2 FQNEAQ come from the germline V gene (reference sequence). CDR3 DNA: TGTTCCAGCTTACACCCGACAGGGCCAAACACCGGGGAGCTGTTTTTT. Protein sequence: CSSLHPTGPNTGELFF.

This rearrangement joins TRBV29-1 to TRBJ2-7; a possible D gene is TRBD1 (6 bases). Germline assignment: CDR1 SQVTM and CDR2 ANQGSEA. The CDR3 is made up of 13 amino acids. Between the trimmed V and J ends, which lost 7 bases and 4 bases, there was a span of 17 bases. CDR3 sequence reads: CSAKTGNVYEQYF. Written as DNA, the CDR3 is TGCAGCGCTAAAACAGGGAACGTTTACGAGCAGTACTTC.

This clone occurred once. The chain's CDR3 is CASSLYPGQIGYEQYF. The CDR3 DNA sequence: TGTGCCAGCAGTTTGTATCCGGGACAGATTGGCTACGAGCAGTACTTC. This chain links TRBV7-9 with TRBJ2-7, with 7 bases fitting TRBD1. The CDR3 has 16 residues. Germline assignment: CDR1 SEHNR and CDR2 FQNEAQ (reference sequence). After removal of 6 bases from V and 3 bases from J, the junction contained 14 bases not matched to a gene.

The chain joins TRBV5-1 to TRBJ1-6; TRBD1 matches at 10 bases. Germline V gene data show CDR1 as SGHRS and CDR2 as YFSETQ. The length of the CDR3 is 15 residues. The V and J ends lost 4 bases and 5 bases, in that order; junction bases with no gene match: 3. This chain's CDR3 is CASSTGQGDNSPLHF. The CDR3 nucleotides read TGCGCCAGCAGCACAGGACAGGGGGATAATTCACCCCTCCACTTT.

The chain joins TRBV19 to TRBJ2-3; TRBD2 aligns across 8 bases. CDR1 is LNHDA and CDR2 is SQIVND in the germline V gene (reference sequence). This CDR3 spans 12 amino acids. Trimming removed 6 bases from V and 8 bases from J; junction bases left unmatched: 4. The chain's CDR3 is CASRHAGGTQYF. CDR3 bases: TGTGCCAGTAGACATGCGGGGGGTACGCAGTATTTT.

The chain uses TRBV27 and TRBJ1-6, with 8 bases fitting TRBD1. With 2 bases clipped from V and 6 bases from J, the junction kept 6 bases outside the gene matches. The CDR3 extends over 16 amino acids. Germline loops: CDR1 MNHEY, CDR2 SMNVEV (reference sequence). The CDR3 loop reads CASSLGQGVTNSPLHF. The CDR3 region has the DNA TGTGCCAGCAGTTTAGGACAGGGCGTAACTAATTCACCCCTCCACTTT.

This clone was picked up a small number of times. This chain connects TRBV5-1 to TRBJ1-4; D uncertain. The CDR3 runs to 13 residues. Germline CDR1 is SGHRS and CDR2 is YFSETQ. The V end lost 1 base, the J end lost 7 bases, and 8 bases lay between the germline ends. DNA of the CDR3: TGCGCCAGCAGCTTGCGACTCACTGAAAAACTGTTTTTT. This encodes CASSLRLTEKLFF. The variable domain in full, with the rest retrieved from reference TRBV5-1 and TRBJ1-4, is KAGVTQTPRYLIKTRGQQVTLSCSPISGHRSVSWYQQTPGQGLQFLFEYFSETQRNKGNFPGRFSGRQFSNSRSEMNVSTLELGDSALYLCASSLRLTEKLFFGSGTQLSVL.

CDR3 sequence: CASSWAGPTDTQYF. DNA of the CDR3: TGTGCCAGCAGCTGGGCGGGCCCCACAGATACGCAGTATTTT. The genes are TRBV7-9 and TRBJ2-3; the D gene is possibly TRBD2 (5 bases). Trimming removed 4 bases from V and 2 bases from J, with 10 bases in between. The CDR3 runs to 14 residues. Germline lookup yields CDR1 SEHNR and CDR2 FQNEAQ (reference sequence).

The J gene is TRBJ2-5, the V gene TRBV5-6; 10 bases map to TRBD1. The end of the DNA fits TRBJ2-7 better, so the J call may be wrong. The germline gives CDR1 SGHDT, CDR2 YYEEEE. CDR3 length: 15 amino acids. CDR3 nucleotides: TGTGCCAGCAGCTCGCCGGGACAGGGGTCCTACGAGCAGTACTTC. Its translation is CASSSPGQGSYEQYF.